This TCR beta chain was captured in a study of shared clonotypes between healthy human individuals. In the study overall: Researchers assigned three CD4 naive, three CD4 memory, two CD8 naive and one CD8 memory plate to each donor. General observations from the study: Only blood samples were collected, and tissue repertoires likely differ. Read depth was anticipated to influence clonotype sharing among donors.

The assay was immunoSEQ multiplex PCR, and TCRdb's table has in-frame clones only and misses some. The sample consists of about 2.2 million clones, around 95% of them appearing once. V lost 2 bases, J lost 6 bases, and 11 bases lay in between. CDR1 and CDR2 (germline): MNHNS, SASEGT. The CDR3 is 14 amino acids. Comments on this clone: Its antigen is not identified.

The naive CD8 population came from CD45RO-negative cells selected for CCR7, without terminally differentiated effector memory CD45RA+ cells. The V gene is TRBV6-1, the J gene TRBJ1-5; the D gene is possibly TRBD1 (5 bases). The sequence was collected from a man aged 18 to 30 in good health. Some clones in this sample may be carry-over from other donors' samples. The sample was naive CD8+ T cells from PBMCs. The CDR3 loop reads CASSEYRSGQPQHF. The CDR3 coding sequence is TGTGCCAGCAGTGAATACAGGTCAGGTCAGCCCCAGCATTTT.